The clone carrying this T cell receptor beta chain has just a few counts. Antigen unknown. This entry is derived from a study of T cells after yellow fever vaccination. Study-level results: At less than 97% for CD4 and approximately 88% for CD8, most primary-vaccination clones showed up again after the booster. There was a possibility that FACS-sorted repertoires contained abundant clonotypes contaminating from the bulk population.

Germline V gives CDR1 MGHRA, CDR2 YSYEKL. The CDR3 length is 14 residues. Trimming took 3 bases from V and 0 from J, leaving 8 bases between them. In making TCR cDNA, 5'RACE template switching added a universal primer site and UMIs to it. TCRdb reprocessed the 5' RACE reads via MiXCR and lists one record per CDR3 protein. The data show around 320,000 distinct CDR3 sequences, approximately 12% seen once. V usage is TRBV4-1 and J usage is TRBJ1-2; D uncertain. The sequence was obtained from a man aged 18 to 29 who received the YFV17D yellow fever vaccine. The specimen was CD4+ T cells sorted from PBMCs, collected 45 days after the yellow fever booster vaccination. This CDR3 is CASSQPGTNYGYTF. In DNA form, the CDR3 reads TGCGCCAGCAGCCAGCCAGGCACTAACTATGGCTACACCTTC.